The rows below give T cell receptor beta chains drawn from one sample of a study of a mutant IDH1 vaccine in newly diagnosed glioma. Clones were read by immunoSEQ multiplex PCR, and TCRdb kept only the in-frame ones, dropping some. The sample yields about 94,000 clones, under 90% seen once. These receptors have no known antigen. Sequencing was performed on PBMCs, taken from a glioma patient whose treatment included an IDH1 peptide vaccine. All receptors come from a woman in her fifties or sixties with glioma. Each CDR3 is given with its conserved first and last residue. The order of the fields is D gene, clone size, J gene, V gene, CDR3 protein, CDR3 DNA. The D gene is left open where the match is weak. Part of the rows lack a size; the others show once, few, many or a class for expanded clones.

D gene: NA
clone size: once
J gene: TRBJ2-1
V gene: TRBV7-9
CDR3 protein: CASSRGGTRDSNEQFF
CDR3 DNA: TGTGCCAGCAGCCGTGGGGGGACTCGAGATTCCAATGAGCAGTTCTTC

D gene: NA
clone size: NA
J gene: TRBJ1-1
V gene: TRBV28
CDR3 protein: CASSFEWAENTEAFF
CDR3 DNA: TGTGCCAGCAGTTTCGAATGGGCGGAGAACACTGAAGCTTTCTTT

D gene: TRBD1
clone size: NA
J gene: TRBJ2-5
V gene: TRBV10-3
CDR3 protein: CAISISTGVGETQYF
CDR3 DNA: TGTGCCATCAGTATATCGACAGGGGTTGGGGAGACCCAGTACTTC

D gene: TRBD1
clone size: once
J gene: TRBJ2-3
V gene: TRBV4-1
CDR3 protein: CASSQAGQGADTQYF
CDR3 DNA: TGCGCCAGCAGCCAAGCCGGACAGGGGGCAGATACGCAGTATTTT

D gene: TRBD1
clone size: NA
J gene: TRBJ1-2
V gene: TRBV6-6
CDR3 protein: CASSWQGDNYGYTF
CDR3 DNA: TGTGCCAGCAGTTGGCAGGGGGATAACTATGGCTACACCTTC

D gene: NA
clone size: NA
J gene: TRBJ2-7
V gene: TRBV27
CDR3 protein: CASRAGAYEQYF
CDR3 DNA: TGTGCCAGCCGGGCTGGGGCGTACGAGCAGTACTTC

D gene: TRBD1
clone size: medium-sized
J gene: TRBJ1-2
V gene: TRBV19
CDR3 protein: CASLTGGEPYGYTF
CDR3 DNA: TGTGCCAGCCTGACAGGGGGCGAGCCTTATGGCTACACCTTC

D gene: TRBD1
clone size: once
J gene: TRBJ1-2
V gene: TRBV13
CDR3 protein: CASSLEQGEFYGYTF
CDR3 DNA: TGTGCCAGCAGCTTAGAGCAGGGGGAATTCTATGGCTACACCTTC

D gene: NA
clone size: NA
J gene: TRBJ2-6
V gene: TRBV11-2
CDR3 protein: CASSLDPVSSGANVLTF
CDR3 DNA: TGTGCCAGCAGCTTAGATCCGGTGAGCTCTGGGGCCAACGTCCTGACTTTC

D gene: TRBD1
clone size: NA
J gene: TRBJ2-7
V gene: TRBV4-1
CDR3 protein: CASSQPGQGLYEQYF
CDR3 DNA: TGCGCCAGCAGCCAACCGGGACAGGGTCTGTACGAGCAGTACTTC

D gene: NA
clone size: NA
J gene: TRBJ2-7
V gene: TRBV5-1
CDR3 protein: CASSRDGQYEQYF
CDR3 DNA: TGCGCCAGCAGCCGGGACGGTCAATACGAGCAGTACTTC

D gene: NA
clone size: NA
J gene: TRBJ1-1
V gene: TRBV9
CDR3 protein: CASSPGVGGNTEAFF
CDR3 DNA: TGTGCCAGCAGCCCCGGGGTAGGGGGGAACACTGAAGCTTTCTTT

D gene: NA
clone size: NA
J gene: TRBJ2-3
V gene: TRBV28
CDR3 protein: CASSLNPRTDTQYF
CDR3 DNA: TGTGCCAGCAGTTTAAATCCCCGCACAGATACGCAGTATTTT